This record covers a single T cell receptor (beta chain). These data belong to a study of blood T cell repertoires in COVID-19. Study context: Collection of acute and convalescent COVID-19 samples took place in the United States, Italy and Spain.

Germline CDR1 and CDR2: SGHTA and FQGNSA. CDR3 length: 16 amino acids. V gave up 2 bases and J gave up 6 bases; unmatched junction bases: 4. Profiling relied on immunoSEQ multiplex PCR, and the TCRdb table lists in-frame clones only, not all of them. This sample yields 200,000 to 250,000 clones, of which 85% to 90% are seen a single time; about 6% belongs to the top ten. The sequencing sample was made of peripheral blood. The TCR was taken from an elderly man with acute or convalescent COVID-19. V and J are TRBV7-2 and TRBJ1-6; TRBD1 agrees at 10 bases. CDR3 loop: CASSLYGTGVNSPLHF. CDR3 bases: TGTGCCAGCAGCTTATACGGGACAGGGGTTAATTCACCCCTCCACTTT.